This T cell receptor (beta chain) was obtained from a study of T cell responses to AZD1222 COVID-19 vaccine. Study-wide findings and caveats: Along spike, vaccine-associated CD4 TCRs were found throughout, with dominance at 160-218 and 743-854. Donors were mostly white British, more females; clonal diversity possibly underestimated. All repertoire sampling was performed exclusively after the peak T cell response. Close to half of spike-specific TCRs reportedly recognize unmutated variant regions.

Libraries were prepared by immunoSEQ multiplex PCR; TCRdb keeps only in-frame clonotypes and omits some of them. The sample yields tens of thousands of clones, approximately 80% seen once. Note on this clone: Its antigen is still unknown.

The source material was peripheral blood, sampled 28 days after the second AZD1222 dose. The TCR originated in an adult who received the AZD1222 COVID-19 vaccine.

CDR3 nucleotides: TGCGCCAGCTCCAAGGGGGGCGATGGCTACACCTTC. As protein: CASSKGGDGYTF. V and J are TRBV5-1 and TRBJ1-2, with D possibly TRBD1 on 6 matching bases. Germline values: CDR1 SGHRS, CDR2 YFSETQ. Trimming took 7 bases from V and 6 from J, leaving 13 bases between them. The CDR3 spans 12 residues.